This T cell receptor beta chain derives from a study of cytomegalovirus exposure and HLA in healthy donors. Study-level points and caveats: Most of the TCR beta V segments (in an earlier analysis) were productive either about 87% or about 30% of the time.

With respect to this clone: Its antigen is not identified.

In the PCR, 60 Vbeta and 13 Jbeta primers were used. As originally analysed: Later, an analysis found approximately 80 million unique TCR beta chains, and some 10 million of these were shared. Generated by immunoSEQ multiplex PCR, the TCRdb table keeps only in-frame clones and is missing some. The DNA was the basis for D and trimming; V, J and clone size are from that table. The profile shows some 90,000 clones, over 65% of them singletons. CDR3 length equals 13 residues. J lost 4 bases, V lost 6 bases, and 5 bases had no gene match. Germline V lookup: CDR1 ENHRY, CDR2 SYGVKD. The sequence derives from a man in his fifties in good health and CMV-seronegative. This chain uses TRBV10-3 with TRBJ2-7; TRBD1 matches at 8 bases. The sample consisted of PBMCs. The CDR3 loop reads CAIRGTGDYEQYF. As DNA, the CDR3 is TGTGCCATCAGGGGGACAGGAGATTACGAGCAGTACTTC.